One sample yielded the 23 T cell receptor beta chains listed below, sequenced in a study of cytomegalovirus exposure and HLA in healthy donors (dated by TCRdb to the late 2010s). Library creation used the immunoSEQ multiplex PCR assay. For the multiplex PCR, a mixture combining 60 forward primers for TCR Vbeta segments and 13 reverse primers for TCR Jbeta segments was used. Drawn from immuneACCESS, this table holds only the in-frame rearrangements with V and J called that TCRdb kept. Clones are partly lost; checked studies trace under half to an unresolved V gene and leave the rest unexplained. The sample data list 100,000 or so clones, and 83% of these were observed just once. Under 6.5% of the sample belongs to the ten largest clones. Source material: PBMCs. Receptors were obtained from a man younger than 35 in good health and CMV-seronegative.

The chain recombines TRBV6-5 with TRBJ2-3; D perhaps matches TRBD1 (5 bases). Germline lookup yields CDR1 MNHEY and CDR2 SVGAGI. The CDR3 loop spans 14 amino acids. V was pared by 5 bases and J by 0 bases, with 9 bases between. The CDR3 is CASSGHVSTDTQYF. In DNA form, the CDR3 reads TGTGCCAGCAGTGGACACGTTAGCACAGATACGCAGTATTTT.

In the case of this clone: This same CDR3 is encoded by further DNA sequences in the sample. The CDR3 DNA reads TGCAGCGTTGAACAGACAGACTCCTACGAGCAGTACTTC. As protein: CSVEQTDSYEQYF. The V gene is TRBV29-1, the J gene TRBJ2-7; tentatively, D is TRBD1 (5 bases). The V end lost 2 bases, the J end lost 0 bases, and 8 bases lay between the germline ends. There are 13 residues in the CDR3. The V gene's germline CDR1 is SQVTM and CDR2 ANQGSEA.

This clone appeared once. V and J are TRBV28 and TRBJ2-3; no reliable D call. Germline V lookup: CDR1 MDHEN, CDR2 SYDVKM. Trimming took off 2 bases at V and 1 base at J, with 10 bases between the two ends. This CDR3 is built from 15 residues. The CDR3 sequence: CASSLPLRGTDTQYF. CDR3 bases: TGTGCCAGCAGTTTACCACTTCGCGGCACAGATACGCAGTATTTT.

The V and J genes are TRBV6-1 and TRBJ2-7; 11 nucleotides align to TRBD2. Germline-derived CDR1 and CDR2 are MNHNS and SASEGT. This CDR3 is 15 amino acids long. Trimming at V came to 3 bases and at J to 6 bases, leaving 7 bases not matched to a gene. CDR3 DNA sequence: TGTGCCAGCAGTGATTTTAGCGGGAGGGCCTTCGAGCAGTACTTC. Protein sequence: CASSDFSGRAFEQYF.

The CDR3 sequence: CASSLGPAGGTDTQYF. The CDR3 DNA sequence: TGTGCCAGCAGCTTAGGCCCGGCGGGAGGGACAGATACGCAGTATTTT. The chain joins TRBV7-6 to TRBJ2-3; the match to TRBD2 covers 9 bases. This CDR3 has 16 residues. Germline V lookup: CDR1 SGHVS, CDR2 FNYEAQ. V dropped 1 base and J dropped 3; count of bases not matched to a gene: 5.

In nucleotides, the CDR3 is TGTGCCAGTAGCCGACTAGCGGGAGGTCGGGAGACCCAGTACTTC. This encodes CASSRLAGGRETQYF. The V call is TRBV19, the J call TRBJ2-5; 13 bases line up with TRBD2. J was trimmed by 5 bases and V by 6 bases; bases with no gene match: 6. Germline V CDR1 and CDR2: LNHDA, SQIVND (reference sequence). CDR3 length: 15 amino acids. The full variable domain, its missing parts supplied by reference TRBV19 and TRBJ2-5, is DGGITQSPKYLFRKEGQNVTLSCEQNLNHDAMYWYRQDPGQGLRLIYYSQIVNDFQKGDIAEGYSVSREKKESFPLTVTSAQKNPTAFYLCASSRLAGGRETQYFGPGTRLLVL.

The chain has TRBV19 and TRBJ2-7; TRBD2 aligns across 11 bases. The better agreement between TRBJ2-1 and the DNA end casts doubt on the J call. CDR1 LNHDA and CDR2 SQIVND come from the germline V gene (reference sequence). This CDR3 region has 16 residues. The CDR3: CASSISGTSGYNEQFF. The CDR3 DNA sequence: TGTGCCAGTAGTATATCCGGGACTAGCGGATACAATGAGCAGTTCTTC.

This chain connects TRBV10-1 to TRBJ1-1; 8 nucleotides align to TRBD1. V shed 2 bases, J shed 4 bases, and the junction held 3 bases outside the gene matches. Germline CDR1 is WNHNN and CDR2 is SYGVQD (reference sequence). This CDR3 comprises 14 residues. The CDR3 reads CASSERQGLTEAFF. The DNA of the CDR3 is TGCGCCAGCAGTGAGCGACAGGGGCTCACTGAAGCTTTCTTT.

The J gene is TRBJ2-5, the V gene TRBV4-2, with D hard to call. Per germline, CDR1 LGHNA and CDR2 YNFKEQ. This CDR3 comprises 13 residues. Trimming stripped 3 bases from V and 5 bases from J, with 10 bases between. The CDR3 DNA sequence: TGTGCCAGCAGCCAGTCAACGCGGGAGACCCAGTACTTC. Its protein product is CASSQSTRETQYF.

The rearrangement joins TRBV28 to TRBJ1-1, with a weak D call TRBD1 (5 bases). The CDR3 contains 14 residues. Germline lookup yields CDR1 MDHEN and CDR2 SYDVKM. Trimming removed 3 bases at V and 4 bases at J, with 12 bases between. The DNA for the CDR3 is TGTGCCAGCAGTTTGGCAGGGTTGGGCACTGAAGCTTTCTTT. The encoded protein is CASSLAGLGTEAFF.

CDR3 loop: CASSPDKAYNEQFF. The CDR3 DNA reads as TGTGCCAGCAGTCCCGACAAAGCCTACAATGAGCAGTTCTTC. This chain joins TRBV7-9 and TRBJ2-1; no clear D gene. The CDR3 has 14 residues. The ends were cut back, 6 bases at V and 2 bases at J, with 11 bases in the middle. Germline CDR1 is SEHNR and CDR2 is FQNEAQ (reference sequence).

The chain has TRBV4-1 and TRBJ1-2, with D hard to call. With 0 bases removed from V and 6 bases from J, the gap between germline ends came to 11 bases. In germline, CDR1 is MGHRA, CDR2 YSYEKL. CDR3 length: 14 amino acids. CDR3 sequence: CASSQDRGNDGYTF. The CDR3 coding sequence is TGCGCCAGCAGCCAAGACCGGGGAAATGATGGCTACACCTTC.

This clone showed up just a few times. This sequence joins TRBV9 and TRBJ1-2, with 12 bases that match TRBD1. V trimming: 4 bases; J trimming: 4 bases; junction bases outside the gene matches: 11. The CDR3 length is 17 residues. Per the germline V gene, CDR1 is SGDLS and CDR2 is YYNGEE. Written as DNA, the CDR3 is TGTGCCAGCAGCCCCGGGACAGGGGGCTCATCTTTCTATGGCTACACCTTC. Protein: CASSPGTGGSSFYGYTF.

The chain has TRBV27 and TRBJ2-6, with a tentative D call TRBD1 (6 bases). The germline V and J ends were trimmed by 7 bases and 2 bases, with 18 bases remaining between them. This CDR3 contains 17 residues. The germline V gene encodes CDR1 MNHEY and CDR2 SMNVEV (reference sequence). CDR3 in DNA: TGTGCCAGCACCCTATCCCCGCCAGGGGCTGGGGCCAACGTCCTGACTTTC. As protein: CASTLSPPGAGANVLTF.

Only one count was recorded for this clone. The gene calls are TRBV7-2 and TRBJ2-1; a possible D gene is TRBD2 (6 bases). With 0 bases removed from V and 0 bases from J, the gap between germline ends came to 18 bases. Looked up from germline, CDR1 is SGHTA and CDR2 is FQGNSA. This CDR3 is built from 19 residues. The CDR3 loop is CASSLAFRPGLSSYNEQFF. CDR3 nucleotide sequence: TGTGCCAGCAGCTTAGCATTCCGCCCGGGACTGAGCTCCTACAATGAGCAGTTCTTC.

This chain links TRBV10-2 with TRBJ2-1; the D gene is possibly TRBD2 (6 bases). Germline values: CDR1 WSHSY, CDR2 SAAADI. This CDR3 has 17 residues. Between the trimmed V and J ends, which lost 7 bases and 5 bases, there was a span of 24 bases. As DNA, the CDR3 is TGCGCCAGCACCAATCCCTCGGACTACCTACTTCACAATGAGCAGTTCTTC. It specifies CASTNPSDYLLHNEQFF.

The V gene is TRBV6-5, the J gene TRBJ1-5; D is uncertain. CDR1 MNHEY and CDR2 SVGAGI come from the germline V gene. V dropped 10 bases and J dropped 9 bases, with 19 bases sitting between them. This CDR3 spans 13 amino acids. CDR3 DNA sequence: TGTGCCACCGTACCCATACCCGAGGTGCCCCAGCATTTT. Protein product: CATVPIPEVPQHF.

This clone was counted a single time. The chain joins TRBV5-1 to TRBJ2-3, with D tentatively TRBD2 (5 bases). V was clipped by 1 base and J by 0 bases, with 9 bases between them. There are 15 residues in the CDR3. Germline CDR1 reads SGHRS; CDR2 reads YFSETQ. CDR3 sequence (DNA): TGCGCCAGCAGCTTGAGCGGACCCAGCACAGATACGCAGTATTTT. Translated: CASSLSGPSTDTQYF.

By sample fraction, this clone is medium-sized. The chain uses TRBV5-1 and TRBJ2-7, with 9 positions matching TRBD1. The CDR3 is 13 amino acids. V lost 4 bases, J lost 7 bases, and 6 bases stayed unmatched. Germline V gene sequence: CDR1 SGHRS, CDR2 YFSETQ. CDR3 sequence reads: CASSIDRGSEQYF. As DNA, the CDR3 is TGCGCCAGCAGCATAGACAGGGGGAGTGAGCAGTACTTC.

The CDR3 is CASGPRQGIDGLFF. CDR3 DNA: TGTGCCAGCGGGCCCCGACAGGGGATTGACGGCCTGTTTTTT. This rearrangement joins TRBV27 to TRBJ1-4; TRBD1 aligns across 8 bases. This CDR3 contains 14 residues. Germline V gives CDR1 MNHEY, CDR2 SMNVEV (reference sequence). V dropped 8 bases and J dropped 14; count of bases not matched to a gene: 16.

The chain uses TRBV5-1 and TRBJ2-5, with 9 bases lining up with TRBD2. The germline CDR1 and CDR2 sequences are SGHRS and YFSETQ. The CDR3 covers 15 residues. V gave up 4 bases and J gave up 5 bases; unmatched junction bases: 9. The CDR3: CASSGREGPWETQYF. Written as DNA, the CDR3 is TGCGCCAGCAGCGGGCGGGAGGGCCCGTGGGAGACCCAGTACTTC.

This chain links TRBV28 with TRBJ2-5; possible D gene TRBD2, 6 bases. Trimming removed 4 bases at V and 2 bases at J, with 14 bases between. Germline V gene sequence: CDR1 MDHEN, CDR2 SYDVKM. This CDR3 is built from 15 residues. In DNA form, the CDR3 reads TGTGCCAGCAGTTCCACGGGACTCGCGCAAGAGACCCAGTACTTC. It specifies CASSSTGLAQETQYF.

The chain combines TRBV19 with TRBJ2-5; possible D gene TRBD1, 5 bases. Deletions cut 2 bases from V and 5 bases from J, with 12 bases between. This CDR3 contains 14 residues. Germline V gene data show CDR1 as LNHDA and CDR2 as SQIVND (reference sequence). CDR3 bases: TGTGCCAGTAGTATATTGCCAGGGTGGGAGACCCAGTACTTC. This translates into CASSILPGWETQYF.